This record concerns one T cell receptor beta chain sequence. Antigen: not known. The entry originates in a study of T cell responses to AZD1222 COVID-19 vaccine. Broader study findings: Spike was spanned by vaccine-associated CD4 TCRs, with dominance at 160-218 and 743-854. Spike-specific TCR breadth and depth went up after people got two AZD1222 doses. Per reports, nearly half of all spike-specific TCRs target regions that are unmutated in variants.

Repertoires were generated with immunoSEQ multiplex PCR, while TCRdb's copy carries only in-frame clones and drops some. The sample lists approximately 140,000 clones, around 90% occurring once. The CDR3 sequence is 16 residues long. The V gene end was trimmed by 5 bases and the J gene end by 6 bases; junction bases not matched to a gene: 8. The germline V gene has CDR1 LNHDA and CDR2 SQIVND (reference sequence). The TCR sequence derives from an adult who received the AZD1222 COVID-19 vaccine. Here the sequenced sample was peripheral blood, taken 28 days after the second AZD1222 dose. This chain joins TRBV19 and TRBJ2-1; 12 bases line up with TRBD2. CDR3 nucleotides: TGTGCCAGTAGTTATGTGACTAGCGGGAGTCGCAATGAGCAGTTCTTC. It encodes CASSYVTSGSRNEQFF. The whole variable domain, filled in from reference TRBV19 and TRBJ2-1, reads DGGITQSPKYLFRKEGQNVTLSCEQNLNHDAMYWYRQDPGQGLRLIYYSQIVNDFQKGDIAEGYSVSREKKESFPLTVTSAQKNPTAFYLCASSYVTSGSRNEQFFGPGTRLTVL.